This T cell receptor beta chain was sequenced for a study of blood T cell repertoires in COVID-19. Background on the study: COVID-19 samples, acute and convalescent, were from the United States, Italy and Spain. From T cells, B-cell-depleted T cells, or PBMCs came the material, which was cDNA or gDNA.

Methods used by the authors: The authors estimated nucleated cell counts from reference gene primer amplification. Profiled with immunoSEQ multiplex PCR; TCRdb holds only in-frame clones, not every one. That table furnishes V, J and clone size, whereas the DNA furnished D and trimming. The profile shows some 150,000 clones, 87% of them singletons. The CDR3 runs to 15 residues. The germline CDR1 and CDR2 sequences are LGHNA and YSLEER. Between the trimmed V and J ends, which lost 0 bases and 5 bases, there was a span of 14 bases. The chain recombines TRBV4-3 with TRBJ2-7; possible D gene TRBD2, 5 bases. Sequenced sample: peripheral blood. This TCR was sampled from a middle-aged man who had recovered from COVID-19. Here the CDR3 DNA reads TGCGCCAGCAGCCAAGAATTGAGGGAAATCGACGAGCAGTACTTC. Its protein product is CASSQELREIDEQYF.